A single sample is the source of the 15 T cell receptor beta chains below, sequenced in a study of T cells in Graves' hyperthyroidism and ophthalmopathy. Template material for amplifying TCR beta CDR3 regions consisted of RNA transcripts. HTBI primers were employed in a first-round RT-PCR of the TCR CDR3. From the multiplex PCR reads, TCRdb called clonotypes with MiXCR, one entry per CDR3 protein. The data hold approximately 380,000 distinct CDR3 sequences, with 11% to 15% observed a single time. Sequenced material: blood. These receptors originate from a middle-aged man with Graves' ophthalmopathy.

At least ten counts were recorded for this clonotype. The CDR3 here is CASRAGTSRGTDTQYF. DNA of the CDR3: TGTGCCAGCAGAGCCGGGACTAGCCGCGGCACAGATACGCAGTATTTT. The chain links TRBV6-1 to TRBJ2-3; TRBD2 aligns across 9 bases. This CDR3 has 16 residues. The V gene's germline CDR1 is MNHNS and CDR2 SASEGT. V shed 6 bases, J shed 1 base, and the junction held 8 bases outside the gene matches.

The gene calls are TRBV4-1 and TRBJ2-1, with 10 nucleotides matching TRBD2. Germline CDR1 and CDR2: MGHRA and YSYEKL. This CDR3 region has 22 residues. The V gene end was trimmed by 0 bases and the J gene end by 8 bases; junction bases not matched to a gene: 25. The chain's CDR3 is CASSQEKWFGPGASGSNHEQFF. The DNA of the CDR3 is TGCGCCAGCAGCCAAGAAAAGTGGTTTGGCCCAGGGGCTAGCGGGAGTAATCATGAGCAGTTCTTC.

There are many counts of this clonotype. V gene TRBV7-9 combines with J gene TRBJ2-5; no clear D gene. The ends were cut back, 2 bases at V and 5 bases at J, with 9 bases in the middle. The CDR3 length is 13 residues. Germline assignment: CDR1 SEHNR and CDR2 FQNEAQ (reference sequence). The CDR3 here is CASSLNMGETQYF. The CDR3 DNA reads TGTGCCAGCAGCTTAAACATGGGGGAGACCCAGTACTTC. Complete variable domain (other parts from reference TRBV7-9 and TRBJ2-5): DTGVSQNPRHKITKRGQNVTFRCDPISEHNRLYWYRQTLGQGPEFLTYFQNEAQLEKSRLLSDRFSAERPKGSFSTLEIQRTEQGDSAMYLCASSLNMGETQYFGPGTRLLVL.

The genes are TRBV4-1 and TRBJ1-1, with a possible D match to TRBD1 (5 bases). The V end lost 0 bases, the J end lost 4 bases, and 12 bases lay between the germline ends. This CDR3 has 15 residues. Germline CDR1 MGHRA, CDR2 YSYEKL. The CDR3: CASSQDLRGLTEAFF. The CDR3 DNA follows: TGCGCCAGCAGCCAAGACCTAAGGGGTCTCACTGAAGCTTTCTTT.

A word on this clonotype: This may be a read error: a much more frequent sequence differs by one nucleotide. V and J are TRBV6-5 and TRBJ2-2, with 10 bases that match TRBD2. Trimming took 2 bases from V and 7 from J; bases not matched to a gene: 10. The CDR3 consists of 17 residues. The V gene's germline CDR1 is MNHEY and CDR2 SVGAGI. DNA of the CDR3: TGTGCCAGCAGTTACGTCCTTAGCGGGAGGAGCATCGGGGAGCTGTTTTTT. Protein sequence: CASSYVLSGRSIGELFF.

This clonotype turned up a few times. V usage is TRBV10-3 and J usage is TRBJ2-7; no clear D gene. Trimming left V 4 bases short and J 3 bases short, with 13 bases between. Germline-derived CDR1 and CDR2 are ENHRY and SYGVKD. CDR3 size: 14 residues. The CDR3: CAISVSRANYEQYF. CDR3 sequence (DNA): TGTGCCATCAGTGTAAGCCGAGCGAACTACGAGCAGTACTTC.

This clonotype was found many times. The rearrangement links TRBV20-1 to TRBJ1-5; 7 nucleotides line up with TRBD1. The CDR3 covers 14 residues. With V trimmed by 0 bases and J by 4 bases, 3 bases remained unmatched. Germline V gives CDR1 DFQATT, CDR2 SNEGSKA (reference sequence). The CDR3 spells CSARDPGQNQPQHF. The CDR3, as DNA: TGCAGTGCTAGAGATCCGGGACAGAATCAGCCCCAGCATTTT.

The DNA of the CDR3 is TGTGCCAGTCTGTGGCAGGGGGGTCGGGAGCAGTACTTC. This codes for CASLWQGGREQYF. The chain has TRBV6-1 and TRBJ2-7; a possible D gene is TRBD1 (7 bases). Germline V gene data show CDR1 as MNHNS and CDR2 as SASEGT. Deletions cut 9 bases from V and 7 bases from J, with 19 bases between. The CDR3 has 13 residues.

This clonotype occurred a few times. The gene calls are TRBV29-1 and TRBJ2-1, with D possibly being TRBD1 (5 bases). V dropped 5 bases and J dropped 2 bases, with 13 bases sitting between them. CDR3 length equals 14 residues. Germline V gives CDR1 SQVTM, CDR2 ANQGSEA. CDR3 DNA: TGCAGCGTTTCGAAAGACAGTCCCTACAATGAGCAGTTCTTC. Residues: CSVSKDSPYNEQFF.

The rearrangement links TRBV5-1 to TRBJ2-3; 8 bases are a match to TRBD1. CDR3 length: 14 residues. V shed 7 bases, J shed 5 bases, and the junction held 9 bases outside the gene matches. CDR1 SGHRS and CDR2 YFSETQ come from the germline V gene. DNA for the CDR3: TGCGCCAGCTGCAGGACAGGGCAGTTAGATACGCAGTATTTT. It translates to CASCRTGQLDTQYF. The full variable domain, with the rest looked up from reference TRBV5-1 and TRBJ2-3, is KAGVTQTPRYLIKTRGQQVTLSCSPISGHRSVSWYQQTPGQGLQFLFEYFSETQRNKGNFPGRFSGRQFSNSRSEMNVSTLELGDSALYLCASCRTGQLDTQYFGPGTRLTVL.

The table lists this clonotype with many counts. This chain connects TRBV28 to TRBJ1-4, with no clear D. V shed 2 bases and J shed 5 bases, with 9 bases lying between them. CDR1 and CDR2 from the germline V gene are MDHEN and SYDVKM. The length of the CDR3 is 14 residues. CDR3 sequence: CASSLRPLNEKLFF. CDR3 DNA: TGTGCCAGCAGTTTACGGCCGTTAAATGAAAAACTGTTTTTT.

This clonotype was found many times. CDR3 sequence: CASSLRTSGINEQFF. The CDR3 DNA is TGTGCCAGCAGCTTAAGGACTAGCGGGATCAATGAGCAGTTCTTC. The chain uses TRBV7-8 and TRBJ2-1, with 12 bases fitting TRBD2. With V trimmed by 2 bases and J by 6 bases, 2 bases remained unmatched. Germline values: CDR1 SGHVS, CDR2 FQNEAQ. This CDR3 is built from 15 residues.

This clonotype occurred many times. The chain recombines TRBV12-3 or TRBV12-4 with TRBJ2-7; unclear D gene. CDR3 length: 13 amino acids. Deletions cut 1 base from V and 6 bases from J, with 10 bases between. In nucleotides, the CDR3 is TGTGCCAGCAGTTTAGATTACGCTCGCGAGCAGTACTTC. It codes for CASSLDYAREQYF.

This clonotype was recorded at least ten times. This sequence joins TRBV15 and TRBJ1-4; D unresolved. CDR3 length equals 16 residues. Germline-derived CDR1 and CDR2 are LNHNV and YYDKDF (reference sequence). V lost 6 bases to trimming and J lost 0 bases, with 14 bases between them. CDR3: CATRGSTVTTNEKLFF. The CDR3 DNA reads as TGTGCCACCAGGGGATCCACAGTCACAACTAATGAAAAACTGTTTTTT.

Of note for this clonotype: The CDR3 does not close with the conserved phenylalanine or tryptophan, likely indicating a read error. The J gene is TRBJ2-3, the V gene TRBV4-1; TRBD2 matches 11 bases. The junction had 3 bases not matched to a gene; V was cut back by 3 bases and J by 4 bases. Germline V CDR1 and CDR2: MGHRA, YSYEKL. The CDR3 runs to 15 residues. Here the CDR3 reads CASSQLAGGSDTQYL. The CDR3 DNA follows: TGCGCCAGCAGCCAGCTAGCGGGAGGCTCAGATACGCAGTATCTT.